This TCR beta chain originates from a study of response to subunit inactivated influenza vaccine. Findings of the study overall: The authors put forward the suggestion that each seasonal influenza vaccination may bring in only a limited number of new T cells.

The germline V gene encodes CDR1 SGHTA and CDR2 FQGNSA. The junction had 5 bases not matched to a gene; V was cut back by 6 bases and J by 2 bases. The CDR3 is 14 residues long. Using its own MiXCR run on the RT-PCR reads, TCRdb lists one record per CDR3 protein. This table holds around 580,000 distinct CDR3 sequences, roughly 12% found once. With respect to this clonotype: Its antigen is as yet unknown.

The chain couples TRBV7-2 to TRBJ2-7; 9 bases line up with TRBD2. This receptor was taken from a man between 45 and 60 years old who received an inactivated influenza vaccine. This specimen was PBMCs from blood, taken on the day of vaccination. This CDR3 is CASRRTSETYEQYF. CDR3 nucleotides: TGTGCCAGCAGGAGGACTAGCGAGACCTACGAGCAGTACTTC.